This TCR beta chain was captured by sequencing in a study of T-cell memory formation after mild COVID-19. This clonotype was observed a few times. In TCRdb, the 5' RACE reads were re-called with MiXCR into one record per CDR3 protein. The data contain about 50,000 distinct CDR3 sequences, about 7.3% of them seen just once; the ten biggest clones take up more than 1.2%. Trimming took off 1 base at V and 1 base at J, with 14 bases between the two ends. This CDR3 spans 16 amino acids. The germline CDR1 and CDR2 sequences are SGHRS and YFSETQ. The chain uses TRBV5-1 and TRBJ2-5; D might be TRBD1 (7 bases). This clonotype originated in a man between 18 and 35 years old who had mild COVID-19 (a few samples of this study predate the infection). Cell type and time point are not known. The sample consisted of PBMCs or a T cell subset sorted from them (not recorded which). The CDR3 DNA is TGCGCCAGCAGCTTGTCCGTTCAGGGGGGCCAAGAGACCCAGTACTTC. This gives the protein CASSLSVQGGQETQYF.